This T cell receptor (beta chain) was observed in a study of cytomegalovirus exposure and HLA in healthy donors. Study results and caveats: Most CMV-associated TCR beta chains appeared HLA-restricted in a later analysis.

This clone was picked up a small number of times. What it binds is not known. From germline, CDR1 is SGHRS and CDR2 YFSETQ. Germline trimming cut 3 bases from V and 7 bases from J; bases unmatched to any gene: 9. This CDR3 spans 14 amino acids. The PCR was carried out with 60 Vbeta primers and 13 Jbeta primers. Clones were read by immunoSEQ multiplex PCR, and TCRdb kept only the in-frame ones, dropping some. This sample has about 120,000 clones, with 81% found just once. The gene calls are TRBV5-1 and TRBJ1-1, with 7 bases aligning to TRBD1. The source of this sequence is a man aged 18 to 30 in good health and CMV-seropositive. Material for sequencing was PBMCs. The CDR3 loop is CASSSLETGSEAFF. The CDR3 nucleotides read TGCGCCAGCAGCTCTCTGGAGACAGGGAGTGAAGCTTTCTTT.